This TCR beta chain was captured by sequencing in a study of cytomegalovirus exposure and HLA in healthy donors. Study outcomes and limitations: Cytomegalovirus status was reportedly diagnosed by the classifier with high sensitivity and specificity.

Concerning this clone itself: As yet, its antigen is unknown.

With 4 bases clipped from V and 3 bases from J, the junction kept 5 bases outside the gene matches. CDR1 MDHEN and CDR2 SYDVKM come from the germline V gene. This CDR3 region has 15 residues. Primers included in the PCR were 60 Vbeta and 13 Jbeta primers. The protocol was immunoSEQ multiplex PCR, while the TCRdb copy is restricted to in-frame clones and leaves out a portion. The sample contains fewer than 200,000 clones, roughly 85% of which appear only once. The clonotype comes from a man aged 35-49 years in good health and CMV-seronegative. The rearrangement uses TRBV28 and TRBJ1-5; 8 bases line up with TRBD1. The material sequenced was PBMCs. The CDR3 protein is CASSSGQGINQPQHF. The CDR3 DNA is TGTGCCAGCAGTTCCGGACAGGGAATCAATCAGCCCCAGCATTTT.